The 13 T cell receptor beta chains in this list originate from one sample, sequenced in a study of identical twins. Via MiXCR, TCRdb re-called the 5' RACE reads, giving one row per CDR3 protein. Among 550,000 to 700,000 distinct CDR3 sequences, approximately 21% were seen once, and the ten largest hold 4% to 4.5%. The sample was also reused in another study, on T cells expressing NK-cell markers.

The sequencing input was PBMCs. These receptors were obtained from a woman between 18 and 30 years old in good health.

This clonotype has only a few counts. V usage is TRBV20-1 and J usage is TRBJ2-7; weak D call: TRBD1 (6 bases). This CDR3 region has 14 residues. V was clipped by 6 bases and J by 5 bases, with 20 bases between them. Germline lookup yields CDR1 DFQATT and CDR2 SNEGSKA (reference sequence). This CDR3 reads CSANSGTTPNEQYF. The CDR3 nucleotides read TGCAGTGCCAACTCCGGGACAACGCCTAACGAGCAGTACTTC.

The sample holds a few counts of this clonotype. The chain couples TRBV7-2 to TRBJ2-1; D may be TRBD2 (5 bases). The CDR3 covers 14 residues. Trimming removed 2 bases at V and 8 bases at J, with 13 bases between. Germline CDR1 SGHTA, CDR2 FQGNSA. The CDR3 region has the DNA TGTGCCAGCAGCTTATGGACTCCTGAGGATGAGCAGTTCTTC. Translating it yields CASSLWTPEDEQFF.

The chain carries TRBV5-1 and TRBJ2-3; D is uncertain. With 4 bases removed from V and 1 base from J, the gap between germline ends came to 16 bases. This CDR3 comprises 16 residues. Germline V gene data show CDR1 as SGHRS and CDR2 as YFSETQ. The CDR3 here is CASSLGVRSGTDTQYF. In DNA, the CDR3 is TGCGCCAGCAGCCTCGGAGTTCGATCTGGCACAGATACGCAGTATTTT.

V and J are TRBV29-1 and TRBJ2-1; 10 bases are a match to TRBD2. Losses at the gene ends were 1 base for V and 6 bases for J; bases not matched to a gene: 9. Looked up from germline, CDR1 is SQVTM and CDR2 is ANQGSEA. The CDR3 is made up of 16 amino acids. The CDR3 reads CSVEAPTSGVPNEQFF. The CDR3 bases are TGCAGCGTTGAAGCCCCAACTAGCGGGGTTCCCAATGAGCAGTTCTTC.

In this sample, this clonotype turned up a few times. The V gene is TRBV7-6, the J gene TRBJ1-5, with D tentatively TRBD1 (6 bases). CDR3 length equals 15 residues. The germline V and J ends were trimmed by 2 bases and 3 bases, with 11 bases remaining between them. Germline CDR1 reads SGHVS; CDR2 reads FNYEAQ. The CDR3 DNA follows: TGTGCCAGCAGCTTAAACACAGGGCCCAATCAGCCCCAGCATTTT. It encodes CASSLNTGPNQPQHF.

A few counts support this clonotype. This sequence joins TRBV20-1 and TRBJ2-7; 7 bases agree with TRBD1. The J segment lost 3 bases and the V segment lost 0 bases, leaving 8 bases of the junction unmatched. CDR1 and CDR2 from the germline V gene are DFQATT and SNEGSKA (reference sequence). CDR3 length equals 15 residues. The CDR3 DNA follows: TGCAGTGCTAGAGACGGTCGAGGGGGCGGCTACGAGCAGTACTTC. It specifies CSARDGRGGGYEQYF.

There are a few counts of this clonotype. This chain joins TRBV6-1 and TRBJ2-7; TRBD1 agrees at 10 bases. The CDR3 consists of 16 residues. J gave up 3 bases and V 6 bases, and 11 bases lay outside the gene matches. Germline V CDR1 and CDR2: MNHNS, SASEGT. CDR3 nucleotide sequence: TGTGCCAGCAGAACGGTCAGGGACAGGGGTGACTACGAGCAGTACTTC. Its protein product is CASRTVRDRGDYEQYF.

This clonotype was counted only a few times. The CDR3 sequence: CASSPGTGHTEAFF. DNA of the CDR3: TGCGCCAGCAGCCCCGGGACAGGGCATACTGAAGCTTTCTTT. The chain employs TRBV5-1 and TRBJ1-1; 9 bases are a match to TRBD1. The length of the CDR3 is 14 residues. The germline V gene encodes CDR1 SGHRS and CDR2 YFSETQ. The junction had 6 bases not matched to a gene; V was cut back by 4 bases and J by 5 bases.

This clonotype was counted ten times or more. The chain couples TRBV4-1 to TRBJ2-1; D could derive from TRBD1 or TRBD2 (5 bases each). CDR3 length equals 16 residues. Germline CDR1 and CDR2: MGHRA and YSYEKL. V lost 2 bases and J lost 0, with 11 bases in between. The chain's CDR3 is CASSQSWGSSYNEQFF. CDR3 bases: TGCGCCAGCAGCCAATCGTGGGGGAGCTCCTACAATGAGCAGTTCTTC.

The chain uses TRBV7-2 and TRBJ2-2, with D possibly matching TRBD2 (5 bases). Trimming removed 10 bases at V and 5 bases at J, with 14 bases between. The CDR3 extends over 13 amino acids. CDR1 and CDR2 (germline): SGHTA, FQGNSA. DNA of the CDR3: TGTGCCACCCACCACAGAGGGACCGGGGAGCTGTTTTTT. This codes for CATHHRGTGELFF.

The chain recombines TRBV10-1 with TRBJ2-1; 11 bases are shared with TRBD2. V shed 2 bases and J 6 bases; nucleotides not matched to a gene: 6. The CDR3 extends over 16 amino acids. CDR1 is WNHNN, CDR2 SYGVQD, per germline (reference sequence). In DNA form, the CDR3 reads TGCGCCAGCAGTGAGGTGGGGACTAGCGGTTCCAATGAGCAGTTCTTC. Encoded protein: CASSEVGTSGSNEQFF.

This clonotype was seen many times. The J gene is TRBJ2-1, the V gene TRBV5-1; 7 positions match TRBD1. CDR3 length: 14 residues. The germline V gene encodes CDR1 SGHRS and CDR2 YFSETQ. V was clipped by 4 bases and J by 4 bases; unmatched bases: 5. CDR3 protein: CASSGDRVYNEQFF. The CDR3 nucleotides read TGCGCCAGCAGCGGAGACAGGGTGTACAATGAGCAGTTCTTC.

This clonotype has a handful of counts. This sequence joins TRBV12-3 or TRBV12-4 and TRBJ1-1; no firm D call. Trimming shortened V by 5 bases and J by 7 bases, and 11 bases separated the two germline ends. This CDR3 contains 12 residues. CDR3 nucleotide sequence: TGTGCCAGCAGTCTCCCGCTGGGTGAAGCTTTCTTT. Encoded protein: CASSLPLGEAFF.